This T cell receptor (beta chain) was obtained from a study of blood T cell repertoires in COVID-19. Those who participated ranged in age from about 18 to 89 years and resided in under 25 US areas. Only in-frame clones appear in the TCRdb table, and some are missing; sequencing was by immunoSEQ multiplex PCR. In the table there are around 290,000 clones, approximately 86% of which are singletons. Germline-derived CDR1 and CDR2 are SGHNT and YENEEA. The CDR3 consists of 14 residues. Trimming cost V 7 bases and J 5 bases; bases outside gene matches: 5. This TCR came from a woman between 18 and 29 years old who had recovered from COVID-19. Sequenced: PBMCs or T cells enriched from blood (not recorded which). The V call is TRBV11-3, the J call TRBJ2-1, with 10 positions matching TRBD1. CDR3 sequence reads: CASTLDRGHNEQFF. CDR3 nucleotides: TGTGCCAGCACGCTAGACAGGGGGCACAATGAGCAGTTCTTC. The full variable domain, rest sourced from reference TRBV11-3 and TRBJ2-1, is EAGVVQSPRYKIIEKKQPVAFWCNPISGHNTLYWYLQNLGQGPELLIRYENEEAVDDSQLPKDRFSAERLKGVDSTLKIQPAELGDSAVYLCASTLDRGHNEQFFGPGTRLTVL.